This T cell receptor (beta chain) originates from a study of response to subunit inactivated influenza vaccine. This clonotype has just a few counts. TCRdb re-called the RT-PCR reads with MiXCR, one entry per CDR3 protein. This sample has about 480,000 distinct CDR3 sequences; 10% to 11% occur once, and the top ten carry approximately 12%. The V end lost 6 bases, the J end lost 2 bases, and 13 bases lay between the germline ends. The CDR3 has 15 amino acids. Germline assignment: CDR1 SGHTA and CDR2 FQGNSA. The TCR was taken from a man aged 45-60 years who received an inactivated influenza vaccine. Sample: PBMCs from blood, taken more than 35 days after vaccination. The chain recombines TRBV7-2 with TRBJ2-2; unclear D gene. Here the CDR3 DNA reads TGTGCCAGCAGTCCTACTCGGACCAACACCGGGGAGCTGTTTTTT. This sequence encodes CASSPTRTNTGELFF.